The clone carrying this T cell receptor beta chain was found once. The data were taken from a study of shared clonotypes between healthy human individuals. It was across several immunoSEQ plates that each subset's genomic DNA was evenly split. Per the study methods: Filtering was not the same, since immunoSEQ gave junction-only sequences without quality scores. Assay: immunoSEQ multiplex PCR; the TCRdb copy retains only in-frame clones and omits some. That table supplies the V and J calls and clone size; D and trimming were determined from the DNA. The table records approximately 1,500,000 clones, 95% to 99% of them present only once. Per germline, CDR1 SGDLS and CDR2 YYNGEE. CDR3 length: 13 residues. Trimming removed 4 bases from V and 2 bases from J, with 9 bases in between.

The specimen was naive CD4+ T cells sorted from blood. The subset here: CD45RA+ positively selected. The source of this sequence is a man aged 30 to 45 in good health. V usage is TRBV9 and J usage is TRBJ2-5, with D possibly TRBD2 on 5 matching bases. CDR3: CASSLGLQETQYF. DNA of the CDR3: TGTGCCAGCAGCCTCGGACTGCAAGAGACCCAGTACTTC.